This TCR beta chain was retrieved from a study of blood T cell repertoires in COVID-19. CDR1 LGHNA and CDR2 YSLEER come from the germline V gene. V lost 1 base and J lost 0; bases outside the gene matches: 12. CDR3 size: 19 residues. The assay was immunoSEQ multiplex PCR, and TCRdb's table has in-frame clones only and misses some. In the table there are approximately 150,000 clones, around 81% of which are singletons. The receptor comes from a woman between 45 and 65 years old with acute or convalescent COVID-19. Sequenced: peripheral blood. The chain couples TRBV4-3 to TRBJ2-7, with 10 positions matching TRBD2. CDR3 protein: CASSQGERGGTLGSYEQYF. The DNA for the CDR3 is TGCGCCAGCAGCCAAGGCGAGCGGGGGGGAACGCTGGGCTCCTACGAGCAGTACTTC.